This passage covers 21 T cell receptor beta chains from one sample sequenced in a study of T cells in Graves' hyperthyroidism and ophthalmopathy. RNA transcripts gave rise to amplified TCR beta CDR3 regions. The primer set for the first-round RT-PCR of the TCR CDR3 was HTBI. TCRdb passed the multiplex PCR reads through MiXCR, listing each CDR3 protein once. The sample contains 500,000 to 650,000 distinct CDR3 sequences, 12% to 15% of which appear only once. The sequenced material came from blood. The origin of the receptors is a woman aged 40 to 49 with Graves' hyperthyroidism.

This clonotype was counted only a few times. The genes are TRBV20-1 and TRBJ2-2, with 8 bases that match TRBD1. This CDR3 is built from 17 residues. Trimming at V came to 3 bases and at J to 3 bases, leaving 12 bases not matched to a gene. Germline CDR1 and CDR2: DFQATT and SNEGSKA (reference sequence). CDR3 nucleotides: TGCAGTGCTAGCCGTCCTTCCGGGACAGGATACACCGGGGAGCTGTTTTTT. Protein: CSASRPSGTGYTGELFF.

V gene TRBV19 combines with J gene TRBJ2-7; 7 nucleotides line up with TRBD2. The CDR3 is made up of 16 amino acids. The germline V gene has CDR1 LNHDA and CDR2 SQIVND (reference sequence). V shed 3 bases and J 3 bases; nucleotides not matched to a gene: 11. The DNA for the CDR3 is TGTGCCAGTAGTATGACCCGGCTAGCGGCCTTCTACGAGCAGTACTTC. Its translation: CASSMTRLAAFYEQYF.

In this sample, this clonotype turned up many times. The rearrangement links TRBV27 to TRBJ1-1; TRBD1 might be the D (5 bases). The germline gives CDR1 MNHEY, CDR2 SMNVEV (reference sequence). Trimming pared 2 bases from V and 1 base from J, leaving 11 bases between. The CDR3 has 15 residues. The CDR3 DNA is TGTGCCAGCAGTTTAGGAAATACAGGGAACACTGAAGCTTTCTTT. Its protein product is CASSLGNTGNTEAFF.

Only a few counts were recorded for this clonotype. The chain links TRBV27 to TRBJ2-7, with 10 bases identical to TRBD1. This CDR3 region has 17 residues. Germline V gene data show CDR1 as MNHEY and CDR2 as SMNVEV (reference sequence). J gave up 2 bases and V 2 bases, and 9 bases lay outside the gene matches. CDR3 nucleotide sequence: TGTGCCAGCAGTTTAAAGAAGGGGACAGGGGATACCTACGAGCAGTACTTC. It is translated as CASSLKKGTGDTYEQYF.

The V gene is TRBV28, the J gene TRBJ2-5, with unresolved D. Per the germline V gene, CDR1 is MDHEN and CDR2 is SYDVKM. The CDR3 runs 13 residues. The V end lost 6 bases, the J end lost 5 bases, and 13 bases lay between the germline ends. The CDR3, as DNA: TGTGCCAGCAGCGAGAGGAGTAAGGAGACCCAGTACTTC. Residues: CASSERSKETQYF.

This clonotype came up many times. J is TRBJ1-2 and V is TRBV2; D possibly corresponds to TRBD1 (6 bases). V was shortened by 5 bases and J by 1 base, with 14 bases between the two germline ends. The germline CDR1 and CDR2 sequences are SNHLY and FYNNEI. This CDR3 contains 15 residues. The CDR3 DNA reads TGTGCCAGCAGTATCGGACAGATGTTTAACTATGGCTACACCTTC. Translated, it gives CASSIGQMFNYGYTF.

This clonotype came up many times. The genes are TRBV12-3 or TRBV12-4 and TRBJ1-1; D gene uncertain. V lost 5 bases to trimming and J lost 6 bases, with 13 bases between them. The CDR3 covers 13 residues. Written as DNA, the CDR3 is TGTGCCAGCAGTCAACTTTTGTCTTCTGAAGCTTTCTTT. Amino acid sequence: CASSQLLSSEAFF.

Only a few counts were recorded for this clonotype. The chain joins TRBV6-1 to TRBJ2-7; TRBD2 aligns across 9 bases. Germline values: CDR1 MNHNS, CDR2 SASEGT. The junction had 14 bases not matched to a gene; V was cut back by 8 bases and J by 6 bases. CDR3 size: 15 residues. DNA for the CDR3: TGTGCCAGCCAGCTGGGGGCAAGCGGGAGGTCCGAGCAGTACTTC. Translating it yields CASQLGASGRSEQYF.

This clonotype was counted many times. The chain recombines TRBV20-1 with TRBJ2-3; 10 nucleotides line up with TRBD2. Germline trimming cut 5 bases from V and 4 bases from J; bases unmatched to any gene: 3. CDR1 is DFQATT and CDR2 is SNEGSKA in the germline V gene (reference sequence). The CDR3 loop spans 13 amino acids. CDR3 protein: CSAPLAGADTQYF. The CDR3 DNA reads TGCAGTGCTCCGCTAGCGGGAGCAGATACGCAGTATTTT.

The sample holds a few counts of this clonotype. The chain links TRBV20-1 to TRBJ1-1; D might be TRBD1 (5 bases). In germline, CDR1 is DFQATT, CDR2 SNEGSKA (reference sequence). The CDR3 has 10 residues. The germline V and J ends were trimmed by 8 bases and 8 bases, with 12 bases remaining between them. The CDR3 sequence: CSSPGTEAFF. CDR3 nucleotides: TGCAGTTCCCCCGGGACCGAAGCTTTCTTT.

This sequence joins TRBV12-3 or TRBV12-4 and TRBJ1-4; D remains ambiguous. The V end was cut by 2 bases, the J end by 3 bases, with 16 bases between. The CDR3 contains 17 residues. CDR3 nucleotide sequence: TGTGCCAGCAGTTTATGGGCGGTGGCGGCGGCTAATGAAAAACTGTTTTTT. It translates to CASSLWAVAAANEKLFF.

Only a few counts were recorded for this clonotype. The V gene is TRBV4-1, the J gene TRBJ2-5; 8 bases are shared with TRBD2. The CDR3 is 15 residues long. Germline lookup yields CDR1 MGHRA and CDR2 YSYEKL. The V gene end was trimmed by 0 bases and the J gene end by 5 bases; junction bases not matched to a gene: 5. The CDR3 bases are TGCGCCAGCAGCCAAGATTCCGGGGGGGGGGAGACCCAGTACTTC. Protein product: CASSQDSGGGETQYF.

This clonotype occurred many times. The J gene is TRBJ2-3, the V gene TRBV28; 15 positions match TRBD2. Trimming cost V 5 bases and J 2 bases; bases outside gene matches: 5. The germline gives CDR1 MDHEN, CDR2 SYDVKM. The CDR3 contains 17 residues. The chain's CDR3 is CASSPGTSGRLTDTQYF. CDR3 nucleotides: TGTGCCAGCAGTCCAGGGACTAGCGGGAGGCTCACAGATACGCAGTATTTT.

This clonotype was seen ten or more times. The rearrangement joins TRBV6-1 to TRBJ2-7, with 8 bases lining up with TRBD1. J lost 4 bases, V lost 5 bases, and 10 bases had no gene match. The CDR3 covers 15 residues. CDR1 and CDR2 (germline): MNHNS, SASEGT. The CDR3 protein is CASSYAGTGYYEQYF. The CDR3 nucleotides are TGTGCCAGCAGTTACGCCGGGACAGGCTATTACGAGCAGTACTTC.

The CDR3, as DNA: TGTGCCAGCGCCGTACTAGCGGAAGTAGGGCCCCCAGATACGCAGTATTTT. Its translation is CASAVLAEVGPPDTQYF. The V call is TRBV11-3, the J call TRBJ2-3; 8 bases are a match to TRBD2. J was trimmed by 4 bases and V by 8 bases; bases with no gene match: 17. This CDR3 contains 17 residues. The germline V gene encodes CDR1 SGHNT and CDR2 YENEEA.

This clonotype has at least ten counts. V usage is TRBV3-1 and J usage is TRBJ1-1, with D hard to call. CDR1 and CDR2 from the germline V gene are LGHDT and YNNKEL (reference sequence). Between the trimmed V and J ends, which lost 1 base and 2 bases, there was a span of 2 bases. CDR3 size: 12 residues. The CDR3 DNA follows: TGTGCCAGCAGCCAAGCTAACACTGAAGCTTTCTTT. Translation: CASSQANTEAFF.

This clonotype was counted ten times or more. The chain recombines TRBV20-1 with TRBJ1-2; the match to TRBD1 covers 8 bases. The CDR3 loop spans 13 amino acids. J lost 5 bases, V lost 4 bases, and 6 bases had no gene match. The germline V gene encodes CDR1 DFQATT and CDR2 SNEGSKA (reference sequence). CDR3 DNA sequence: TGCAGTGCTACCAAACGGACAGGGTATGGCTACACCTTC. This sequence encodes CSATKRTGYGYTF.

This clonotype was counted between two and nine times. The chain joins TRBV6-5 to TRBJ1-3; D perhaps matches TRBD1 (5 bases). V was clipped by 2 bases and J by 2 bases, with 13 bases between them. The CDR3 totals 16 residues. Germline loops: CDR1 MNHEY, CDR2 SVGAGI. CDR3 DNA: TGTGCCAGCAGTTACGGCTCCAGGGTTACTGGAAACACCATATATTTT. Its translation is CASSYGSRVTGNTIYF.

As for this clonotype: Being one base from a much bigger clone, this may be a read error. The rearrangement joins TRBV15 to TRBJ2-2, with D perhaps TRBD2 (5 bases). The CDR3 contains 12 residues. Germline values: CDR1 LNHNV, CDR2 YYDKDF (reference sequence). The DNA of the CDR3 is TGTGCCACCAGTCTGTACACCGGGGAGCTGCTTTTT. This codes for CATSLYTGELLF.

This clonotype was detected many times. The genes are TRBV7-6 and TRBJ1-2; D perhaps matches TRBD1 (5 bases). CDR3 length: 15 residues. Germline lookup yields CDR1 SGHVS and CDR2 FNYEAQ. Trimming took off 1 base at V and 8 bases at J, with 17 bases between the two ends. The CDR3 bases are TGTGCCAGCAGCTTAGGAAGGGACTCCAGTCGGGGCTACACCTTC. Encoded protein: CASSLGRDSSRGYTF. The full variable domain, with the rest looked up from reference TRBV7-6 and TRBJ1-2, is GAGVSQSPRYKVTKRGQDVALRCDPISGHVSLYWYRQALGQGPEFLTYFNYEAQQDKSGLPNDRFSAERPEGSISTLTIQRTEQRDSAMYRCASSLGRDSSRGYTFGSGTRLTVV.

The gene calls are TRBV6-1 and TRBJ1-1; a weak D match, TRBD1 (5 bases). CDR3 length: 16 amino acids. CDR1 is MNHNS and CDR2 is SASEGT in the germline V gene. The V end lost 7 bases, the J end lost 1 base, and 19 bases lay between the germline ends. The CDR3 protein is CASTGGALRKNTEAFF. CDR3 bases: TGTGCCAGCACTGGAGGGGCACTCCGGAAGAACACTGAAGCTTTCTTT.